Listed here is a single TCR beta chain. Its antigen is not identified. This entry is derived from a study of spatial heterogeneity in lung cancer. Study-wide points: Ubiquitous expanded tumor TCRs appeared in blood more at resection than follow-up.

Sample time point: sample taken at primary tumor resection. Tumor, nontumor lung or frozen PBMC supplied whole RNA, sequenced without sorting. Donors were around 70 untreated early-stage non-small cell lung cancer patients. Trimming pared 10 bases from V and 4 bases from J, leaving 16 bases between. The CDR3 consists of 13 residues. TCRdb used MiXCR to reprocess the 5' RACE reads, holding one entry per CDR3 protein. The sample yields 15,000 or so distinct CDR3 sequences, about 15% seen once. Specimen: PBMCs, collected at surgery. The receptor was isolated from a male donor with early-stage non-small cell lung cancer. The rearrangement links TRBV6-7 to TRBJ1-2, with D possibly matching TRBD1 (6 bases). TRBV6-7 is an ORF; its function is uncertain. The CDR3 DNA reads TGTGCCAACAAACAGGGCGTTGGCTATGGCTACACCTTC. Translated, it gives CANKQGVGYGYTF.